These 17 T cell receptor beta chains came from one sample sequenced in a study of blood T cell repertoires in COVID-19. TCRdb keeps only in-frame clones here, not all; method: immunoSEQ multiplex PCR. The table includes about 15,000 clones, around 77% detected once. The sample taken for sequencing was peripheral blood. The receptors originated from a human donor in a cohort sampled during active COVID-19.

The chain employs TRBV6-5 and TRBJ1-1; D is uncertain. Trimming pared 7 bases from V and 0 bases from J, leaving 9 bases between. CDR3 length: 13 amino acids. Germline V gene lookup returns CDR1 MNHEY and CDR2 SVGAGI. CDR3 in DNA: TGTGCCAGCACCCGAAGCATGAACACTGAAGCTTTCTTT. Protein: CASTRSMNTEAFF.

This clone was seen a few times. The chain is built from TRBV27 and TRBJ1-1; D gene unclear. The germline gives CDR1 MNHEY, CDR2 SMNVEV (reference sequence). CDR3 length equals 14 residues. The germline V and J ends were trimmed by 5 bases and 1 base, with 11 bases remaining between them. The CDR3 is CASSLRLGNTEAFF. DNA of the CDR3: TGTGCCAGCAGTCTGAGACTGGGGAACACTGAAGCTTTCTTT.

The rearrangement uses TRBV2 and TRBJ2-5; TRBD2 aligns across 9 bases. The germline gives CDR1 SNHLY, CDR2 FYNNEI. The CDR3 covers 15 residues. The J segment lost 2 bases and the V segment lost 4 bases, leaving 5 bases of the junction unmatched. Here the CDR3 reads CASSGGGGGQETQYF. The DNA for the CDR3 is TGTGCCAGCAGTGGCGGCGGGGGGGGACAAGAGACCCAGTACTTC.

The genes are TRBV19 and TRBJ1-5; tentatively, D is TRBD1 (6 bases). V shed 4 bases and J shed 1 base, with 14 bases lying between them. In germline, CDR1 is LNHDA, CDR2 SQIVND (reference sequence). The CDR3 sequence is 16 residues long. The CDR3 nucleotides are TGTGCCAGTAGTACGCGAGGCGGGGGCAGCAATCAGCCCCAGCATTTT. Its protein is CASSTRGGGSNQPQHF. The complete variable domain, with remaining parts taken from reference TRBV19 and TRBJ1-5, reads DGGITQSPKYLFRKEGQNVTLSCEQNLNHDAMYWYRQDPGQGLRLIYYSQIVNDFQKGDIAEGYSVSREKKESFPLTVTSAQKNPTAFYLCASSTRGGGSNQPQHFGDGTRLSIL.

This sequence joins TRBV9 and TRBJ1-1, with 10 positions matching TRBD1. The CDR3 has 19 amino acids. Germline lookup yields CDR1 SGDLS and CDR2 YYNGEE. V was pared by 3 bases and J by 6 bases, with 20 bases of the junction left unmatched. In DNA form, the CDR3 reads TGTGCCAGCAGCGCTCACGGGACAGGGGATAGGGGTAGGTCCCCTGAAGCTTTCTTT. It yields the protein CASSAHGTGDRGRSPEAFF.

A few counts support this clone. The chain couples TRBV10-2 to TRBJ2-1, with 8 bases that match TRBD2. CDR3 length: 14 residues. Looked up from germline, CDR1 is WSHSY and CDR2 is SAAADI. With 10 bases clipped from V and 4 bases from J, the junction kept 9 bases outside the gene matches. CDR3 nucleotide sequence: TGCGCCATAAAAGTAGCGGGGCCTTACAATGAGCAGTTCTTC. It is translated as CAIKVAGPYNEQFF.

This chain links TRBV19 with TRBJ2-5, with D perhaps matching TRBD1 (5 bases). The CDR3 extends over 15 amino acids. V was shortened by 3 bases and J by 5 bases, with 16 bases between the two germline ends. Looked up from germline, CDR1 is LNHDA and CDR2 is SQIVND (reference sequence). The CDR3 nucleotides read TGTGCCAGTAGTATCTCGGTGGGGCGGACGGAGACCCAGTACTTC. Protein: CASSISVGRTETQYF. The full variable domain, its missing parts supplied by reference TRBV19 and TRBJ2-5, is DGGITQSPKYLFRKEGQNVTLSCEQNLNHDAMYWYRQDPGQGLRLIYYSQIVNDFQKGDIAEGYSVSREKKESFPLTVTSAQKNPTAFYLCASSISVGRTETQYFGPGTRLLVL.

This chain joins TRBV30 and TRBJ2-1, with TRBD2 matching over 8 bases. J lost 6 bases, V lost 7 bases, and 11 bases had no gene match. Germline values: CDR1 GTSNPN, CDR2 SVGIG (reference sequence). The CDR3 is 14 amino acids. CDR3 DNA: TGTGCCTCATCACGACTCACTAGCGGCAATGAGCAGTTCTTC. Its protein product is CASSRLTSGNEQFF.

This sequence joins TRBV27 and TRBJ2-1; D may be TRBD1 (6 bases). Looked up from germline, CDR1 is MNHEY and CDR2 is SMNVEV (reference sequence). Between the trimmed V and J ends, which lost 5 bases and 3 bases, there was a span of 11 bases. The length of the CDR3 is 14 residues. The CDR3 is CASSERDIYNEQFF. The CDR3 DNA reads as TGTGCCAGCAGTGAGAGGGACATCTACAATGAGCAGTTCTTC.

For the CDR3, the DNA is TGTGCCAGCAGCCCTTTGGGAGATTCACCCCTCCACTTT. Translated, it gives CASSPLGDSPLHF. The chain uses TRBV28 and TRBJ1-6; D gene uncertain. The germline V and J ends were trimmed by 6 bases and 8 bases, with 11 bases remaining between them. CDR1 MDHEN and CDR2 SYDVKM come from the germline V gene. This CDR3 contains 13 residues.

This rearrangement joins TRBV25-1 to TRBJ2-7, with 11 bases that match TRBD2. From germline, CDR1 is MGHDK and CDR2 SYGVNS. V gave up 5 bases and J gave up 6 bases; unmatched junction bases: 9. CDR3 length equals 15 residues. CDR3 nucleotide sequence: TGTGCCAGCAGTCCCTTTAGCGGGAGGGCCGGCGAGCAGTACTTC. As protein: CASSPFSGRAGEQYF.

The sample holds one count of this clone. The genes are TRBV27 and TRBJ2-1; 7 positions match TRBD1. V trimming: 0 bases; J trimming: 3 bases; junction bases outside the gene matches: 2. Looked up from germline, CDR1 is MNHEY and CDR2 is SMNVEV (reference sequence). The CDR3 totals 15 residues. The CDR3 loop reads CASSLSDRRYNEQFF. The CDR3 DNA reads as TGTGCCAGCAGTTTATCGGACAGGCGCTACAATGAGCAGTTCTTC.

The gene calls are TRBV10-3 and TRBJ2-5; weak D call: TRBD2 (5 bases). The CDR3 spans 14 residues. V was pared by 0 bases and J by 0 bases, with 5 bases between. CDR1 and CDR2 from the germline V gene are ENHRY and SYGVKD. The CDR3 DNA reads as TGTGCCATCAGTGAGTCGAGGGACCAAGAGACCCAGTACTTC. This translates into CAISESRDQETQYF.

This clone was detected a few times. The chain joins TRBV5-1 to TRBJ2-7; D ambiguous. The ends were cut back, 4 bases at V and 4 bases at J, with 18 bases in the middle. This CDR3 has 15 residues. Germline assignment: CDR1 SGHRS and CDR2 YFSETQ. In nucleotides, the CDR3 is TGCGCCAGCAGCCTCCAGAATCCTGCCGGGTACGAGCAGTACTTC. Translation: CASSLQNPAGYEQYF.

Only one count was recorded for this clone. The chain links TRBV5-6 to TRBJ1-2, with 7 bases identical to TRBD1. The ends lost 1 base at V and 3 bases at J; junction bases unmatched: 3. The length of the CDR3 is 14 residues. Per germline, CDR1 SGHDT and CDR2 YYEEEE. In DNA form, the CDR3 reads TGTGCCAGCAGCTTGACAGGGGTCGACTATGGCTACACCTTC. Translation: CASSLTGVDYGYTF.

CDR3 sequence: CASSPGERISYEQYF. The DNA of the CDR3 is TGTGCCAGCAGCCCAGGCGAAAGGATTTCCTACGAGCAGTACTTC. The chain joins TRBV11-2 to TRBJ2-7; D is unresolved. The CDR3 totals 15 residues. Germline V gives CDR1 SGHAT, CDR2 FQNNGV. Trimming removed 5 bases at V and 1 base at J, with 15 bases between.

The rearrangement uses TRBV5-1 and TRBJ2-2, with a possible D match to TRBD1 (6 bases). The germline V gene has CDR1 SGHRS and CDR2 YFSETQ. V was clipped by 1 base and J by 6 bases, with 13 bases between them. The CDR3 consists of 15 residues. The CDR3 protein is CASSLMPQGPGELFF. The CDR3 region has the DNA TGCGCCAGCAGCTTGATGCCGCAGGGGCCCGGGGAGCTGTTTTTT. Full variable domain (remainder filled in from reference TRBV5-1 and TRBJ2-2): KAGVTQTPRYLIKTRGQQVTLSCSPISGHRSVSWYQQTPGQGLQFLFEYFSETQRNKGNFPGRFSGRQFSNSRSEMNVSTLELGDSALYLCASSLMPQGPGELFFGEGSRLTVL.